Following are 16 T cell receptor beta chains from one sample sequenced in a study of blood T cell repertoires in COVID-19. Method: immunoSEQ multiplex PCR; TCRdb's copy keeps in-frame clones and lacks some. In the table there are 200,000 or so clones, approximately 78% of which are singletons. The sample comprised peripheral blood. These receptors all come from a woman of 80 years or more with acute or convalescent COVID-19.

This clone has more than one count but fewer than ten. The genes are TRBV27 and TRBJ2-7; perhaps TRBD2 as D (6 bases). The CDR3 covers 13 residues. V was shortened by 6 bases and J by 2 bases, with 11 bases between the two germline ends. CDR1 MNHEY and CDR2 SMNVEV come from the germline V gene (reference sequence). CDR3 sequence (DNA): TGTGCCAGCAGGTCGGGGGTTGCCTACGAGCAGTACTTC. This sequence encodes CASRSGVAYEQYF.

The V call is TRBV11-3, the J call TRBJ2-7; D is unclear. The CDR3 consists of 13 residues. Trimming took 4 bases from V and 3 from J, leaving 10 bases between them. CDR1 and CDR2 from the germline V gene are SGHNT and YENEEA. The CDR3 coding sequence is TGTGCCAGCAGCTCTGATTACTACTACGAGCAGTACTTC. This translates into CASSSDYYYEQYF.

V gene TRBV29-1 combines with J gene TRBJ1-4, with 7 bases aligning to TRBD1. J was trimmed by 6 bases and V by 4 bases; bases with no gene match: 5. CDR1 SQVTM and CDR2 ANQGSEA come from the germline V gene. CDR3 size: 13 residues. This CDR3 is CSVGSGTDEKLFF. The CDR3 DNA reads TGCAGCGTTGGTTCCGGGACAGATGAAAAACTGTTTTTT.

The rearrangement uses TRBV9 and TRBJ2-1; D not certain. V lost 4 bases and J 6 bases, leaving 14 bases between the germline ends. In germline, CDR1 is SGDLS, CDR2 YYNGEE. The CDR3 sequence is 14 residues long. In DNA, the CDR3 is TGTGCCAGCAGCCCCCACGAAGCCGCCAATGAGCAGTTCTTC. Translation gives CASSPHEAANEQFF.

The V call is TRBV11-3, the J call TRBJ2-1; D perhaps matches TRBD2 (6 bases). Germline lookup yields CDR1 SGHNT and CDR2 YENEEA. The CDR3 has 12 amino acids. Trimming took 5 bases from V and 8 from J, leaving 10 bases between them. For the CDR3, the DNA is TGTGCCAGCAGCCCCCCGGGGGATGAGCAGTTCTTC. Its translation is CASSPPGDEQFF.

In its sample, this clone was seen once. Here the CDR3 reads CASSDTGDQPQHF. CDR3 nucleotide sequence: TGTGCCAGCAGCGACACAGGGGATCAGCCCCAGCATTTT. V gene TRBV6-5 combines with J gene TRBJ1-5; the match to TRBD1 covers 7 bases. Trimming cost V 6 bases and J 5 bases; bases outside gene matches: 4. The CDR3 is 13 amino acids. The V gene's germline CDR1 is MNHEY and CDR2 SVGAGI.

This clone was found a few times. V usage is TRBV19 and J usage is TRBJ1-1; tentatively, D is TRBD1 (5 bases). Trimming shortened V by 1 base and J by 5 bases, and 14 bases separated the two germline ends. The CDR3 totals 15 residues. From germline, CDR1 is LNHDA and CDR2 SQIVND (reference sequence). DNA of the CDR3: TGTGCCAGTAGTATAGTTGGAGGGGCACGGACTGAAGCTTTCTTT. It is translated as CASSIVGGARTEAFF.

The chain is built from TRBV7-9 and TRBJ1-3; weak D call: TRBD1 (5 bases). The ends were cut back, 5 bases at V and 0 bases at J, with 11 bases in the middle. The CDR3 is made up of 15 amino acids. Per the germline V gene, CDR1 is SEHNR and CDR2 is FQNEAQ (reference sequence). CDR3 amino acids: CASSLMDTSGNTIYF. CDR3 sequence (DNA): TGTGCCAGCAGCCTCATGGACACCTCTGGAAACACCATATATTTT.

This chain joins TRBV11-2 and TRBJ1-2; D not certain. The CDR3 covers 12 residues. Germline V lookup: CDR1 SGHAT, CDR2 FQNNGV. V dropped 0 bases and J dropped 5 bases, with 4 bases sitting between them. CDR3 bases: TGTGCCAGCAGCTTAGATCTGTATGGCTACACCTTC. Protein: CASSLDLYGYTF.

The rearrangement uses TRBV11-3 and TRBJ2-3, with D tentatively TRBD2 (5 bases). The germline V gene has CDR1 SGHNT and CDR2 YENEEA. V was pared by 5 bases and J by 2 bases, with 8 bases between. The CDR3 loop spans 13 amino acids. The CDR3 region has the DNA TGTGCCAGCAGCGGACGGGACACAGATACGCAGTATTTT. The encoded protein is CASSGRDTDTQYF.

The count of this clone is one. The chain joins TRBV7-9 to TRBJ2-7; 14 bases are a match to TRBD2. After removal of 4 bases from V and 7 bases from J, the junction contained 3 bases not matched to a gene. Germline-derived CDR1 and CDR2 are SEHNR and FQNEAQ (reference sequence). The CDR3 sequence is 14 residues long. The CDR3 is CASSSRTSGREQYF. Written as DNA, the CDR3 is TGTGCCAGCAGCTCCCGGACTAGCGGGAGGGAGCAGTACTTC.

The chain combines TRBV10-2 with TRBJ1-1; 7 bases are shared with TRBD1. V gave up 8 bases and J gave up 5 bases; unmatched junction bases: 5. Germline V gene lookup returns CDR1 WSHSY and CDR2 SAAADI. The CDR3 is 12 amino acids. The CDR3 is CASQTGTTEAFF. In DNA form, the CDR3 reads TGCGCCAGCCAGACAGGGACAACTGAAGCTTTCTTT.

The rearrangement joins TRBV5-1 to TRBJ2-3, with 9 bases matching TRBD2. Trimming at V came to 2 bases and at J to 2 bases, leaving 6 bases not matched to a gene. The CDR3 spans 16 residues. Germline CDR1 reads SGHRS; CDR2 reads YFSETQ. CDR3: CASSFLAGRPTDTQYF. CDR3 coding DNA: TGCGCCAGCAGCTTTCTAGCGGGGCGGCCCACAGATACGCAGTATTTT.

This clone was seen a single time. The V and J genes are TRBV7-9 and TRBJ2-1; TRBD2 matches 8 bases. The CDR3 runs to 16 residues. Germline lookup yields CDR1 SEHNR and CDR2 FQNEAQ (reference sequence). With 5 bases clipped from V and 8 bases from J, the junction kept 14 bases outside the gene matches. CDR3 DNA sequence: TGTGCCAGCAGCCCCCCCAGAGCCGGGGGGGCAGATGAGCAGTTCTTC. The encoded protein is CASSPPRAGGADEQFF.

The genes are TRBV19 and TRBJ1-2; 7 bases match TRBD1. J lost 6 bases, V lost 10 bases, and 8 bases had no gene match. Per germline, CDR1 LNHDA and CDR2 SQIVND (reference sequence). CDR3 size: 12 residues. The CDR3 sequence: CAISTGLDGYTF. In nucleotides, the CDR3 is TGTGCCATCTCGACAGGGCTGGATGGCTACACCTTC.

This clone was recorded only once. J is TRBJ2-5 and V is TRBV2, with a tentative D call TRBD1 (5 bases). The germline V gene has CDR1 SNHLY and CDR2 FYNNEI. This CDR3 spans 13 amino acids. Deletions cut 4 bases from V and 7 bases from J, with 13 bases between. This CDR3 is CASSGQTKGTQYF. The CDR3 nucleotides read TGTGCCAGCAGTGGACAGACCAAAGGGACCCAGTACTTC.